This is a list of T cell receptor beta chains from one sample in a study of blood T cell repertoires in COVID-19. The protocol was immunoSEQ multiplex PCR, while the TCRdb copy is restricted to in-frame clones and leaves out a portion. The sample contains about 73,000 clones, around 77% of which appear only once. Sequencing input: peripheral blood. These receptors came from a man between 65 and 85 years old with COVID-19, enrolled during active disease. Each CDR3 is given with its conserved first and last residue. A D gene is named only where the DNA matches it firmly. Only some rows state a clone size, as once, few, many or a class for expanded clones.

j_call v_call clone_size d_call cdr3_nt cdr3_aa
TRBJ1-2 TRBV5-4 once NA TGTGCCAGCAGCCAGACCAGACAGACCCACTATGGCTACACCTTC CASSQTRQTHYGYTF
TRBJ1-1 TRBV4-2 NA TRBD1 TGTGCCAGCAGCCCGCGAGACAGGGGGGGCACTGAAGCTTTCTTT CASSPRDRGGTEAFF
TRBJ2-1 TRBV14 NA NA TGTGCCAGCAGCCACTCTCCGGGACTGGATAACAATGAGCAGTTCTTC CASSHSPGLDNNEQFF
TRBJ1-5 TRBV7-2 NA NA TGTGCCAGCAGCTTAGCGTTACAGCTCAATAATCAGCCCCAGCATTTT CASSLALQLNNQPQHF
TRBJ1-5 TRBV30 NA NA TGTGCCTGGAGTTTAGCGCACAATCAGCCCCAGCATTTT CAWSLAHNQPQHF
TRBJ1-5 TRBV5-6 NA TRBD1 TGTGCCAGCAGCTTGGCCGCGGCAGGGGGTCAGCCCCAGCATTTT CASSLAAAGGQPQHF
TRBJ1-2 TRBV27 NA TRBD1 TGTGCCAGCAGTTTGGACAGGGGGTATCATGGCTACACCTTC CASSLDRGYHGYTF
TRBJ1-5 TRBV7-2 NA NA TGTGCCAGCAGCTTAGTAGGGCAGGGTCAGCCCCAGCATTTT CASSLVGQGQPQHF
TRBJ1-1 TRBV10-3 NA TRBD1 TGTGCCATCAGCTTACAGGGGGAGAACACTGAAGCTTTCTTT CAISLQGENTEAFF
TRBJ2-1 TRBV4-3 NA NA TGCGCCAGCAGCCAAGATAGGCTAGTCCCCTACAATGAGCAGTTCTTC CASSQDRLVPYNEQFF
TRBJ1-2 TRBV10-3 NA NA TGTGCCATCAGATCCGGGACATTCTATGGCTACACCTTC CAIRSGTFYGYTF
TRBJ1-3 TRBV6-5 few TRBD1 TGTGCCAGCATCGCCTCAGGGGGCTCTGGAAACACCATATATTTT CASIASGGSGNTIYF
TRBJ2-1 TRBV30 few NA TGTGCCTGGAAACAAAGCTGGGGGCTTGAGCAGTTCTTC CAWKQSWGLEQFF
TRBJ2-1 TRBV5-1 few TRBD2 TGCGCCAGCAGGAAACTAGCGGGAGGGGCTGAGCAGTTCTTC CASRKLAGGAEQFF
TRBJ2-3 TRBV7-2 NA NA TGTGCCAGCAGCCCGCCCCTGGCAGGGCGGAGAGATACGCAGTATTTT CASSPPLAGRRDTQYF
TRBJ2-1 TRBV5-8 NA TRBD2 TGTGCCAGCTCCGGACTAGCGGGGACCTCCTACAATGAGCAGTTCTTC CASSGLAGTSYNEQFF